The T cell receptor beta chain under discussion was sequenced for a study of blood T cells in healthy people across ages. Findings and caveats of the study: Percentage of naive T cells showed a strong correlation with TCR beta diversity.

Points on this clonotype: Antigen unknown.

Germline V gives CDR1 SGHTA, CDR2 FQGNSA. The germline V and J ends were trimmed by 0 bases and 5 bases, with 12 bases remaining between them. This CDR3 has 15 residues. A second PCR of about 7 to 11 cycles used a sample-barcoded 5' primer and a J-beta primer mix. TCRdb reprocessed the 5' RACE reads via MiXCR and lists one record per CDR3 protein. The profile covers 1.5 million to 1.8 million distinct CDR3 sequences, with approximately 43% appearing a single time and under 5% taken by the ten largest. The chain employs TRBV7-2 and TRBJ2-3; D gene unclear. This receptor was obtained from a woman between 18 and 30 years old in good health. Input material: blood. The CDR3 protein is CASSLAVPWVDTQYF. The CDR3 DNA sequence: TGTGCCAGCAGCTTAGCGGTTCCTTGGGTAGATACGCAGTATTTT.